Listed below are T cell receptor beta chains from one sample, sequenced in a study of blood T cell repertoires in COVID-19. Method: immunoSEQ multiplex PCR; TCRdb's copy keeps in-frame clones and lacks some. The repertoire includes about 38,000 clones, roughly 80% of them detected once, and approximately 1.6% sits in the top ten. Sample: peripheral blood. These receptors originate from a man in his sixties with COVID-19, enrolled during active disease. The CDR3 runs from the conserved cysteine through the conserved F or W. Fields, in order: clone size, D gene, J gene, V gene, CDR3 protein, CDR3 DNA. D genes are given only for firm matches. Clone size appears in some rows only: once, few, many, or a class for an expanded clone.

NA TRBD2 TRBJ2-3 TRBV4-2 CASSQGAGGGTDTQYF TGTGCCAGCAGCCAGGGAGCGGGAGGTGGCACAGATACGCAGTATTTT
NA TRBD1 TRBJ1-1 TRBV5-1 CASSLEGTENTEAFF TGCGCCAGCAGCTTGGAAGGGACAGAAAACACTGAAGCTTTCTTT
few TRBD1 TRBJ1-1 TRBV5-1 CASSLLDRTFDTEAFF TGCGCCAGCAGCTTGCTGGACAGGACATTCGACACTGAAGCTTTCTTT
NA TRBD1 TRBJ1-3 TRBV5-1 CASGTGEDGNTIYF TGCGCCAGCGGGACAGGGGAAGATGGAAACACCATATATTTT
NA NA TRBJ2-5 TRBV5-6 CASSLVGGRGLAQETQYF TGTGCCAGCAGCTTGGTGGGCGGCAGGGGCCTGGCACAAGAGACCCAGTACTTC
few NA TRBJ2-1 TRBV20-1 CSAPEEGEQFF TGCAGTGCTCCGGAAGAGGGTGAGCAGTTCTTC
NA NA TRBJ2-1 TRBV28 CATLLLNEQFF TGTGCCACCCTACTACTTAATGAGCAGTTCTTC
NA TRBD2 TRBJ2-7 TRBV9 CASSREVPYEQYF TGTGCCAGCAGCCGGGAGGTTCCCTACGAGCAGTACTTC
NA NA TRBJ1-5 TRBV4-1 CASSQEGQVMSNQPQHF TGCGCCAGCAGCCAAGAGGGACAAGTCATGAGCAATCAGCCCCAGCATTTT
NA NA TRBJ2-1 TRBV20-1 CSASPLIGLNEQFF TGCAGTGCTAGTCCCCTTATCGGACTAAATGAGCAGTTCTTC
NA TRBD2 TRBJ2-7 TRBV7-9 CASIDPRAAGGPGEQYF TGTGCCAGCATCGACCCCAGGGCGGCGGGAGGGCCGGGGGAGCAGTACTTC
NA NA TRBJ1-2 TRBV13 CAIPGNYGYTF TGTGCCATCCCAGGGAACTATGGCTACACCTTC
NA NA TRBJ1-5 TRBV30 CAWSEGNAGNQPQHF TGTGCCTGGAGCGAGGGTAACGCCGGCAATCAGCCCCAGCATTTT
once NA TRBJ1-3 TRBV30 CAWSTPGDSGNTIYF TGTGCCTGGAGCACACCAGGGGACTCTGGAAACACCATATATTTT
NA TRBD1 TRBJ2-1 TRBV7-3 CASSPTSGTVYNEQFF TGTGCCAGCAGCCCCACCTCCGGGACAGTTTACAATGAGCAGTTCTTC
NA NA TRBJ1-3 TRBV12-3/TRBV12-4 CASSVGNTIYF TGTGCCAGCAGCGTTGGAAACACCATATATTTT
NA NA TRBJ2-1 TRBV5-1 CASSLGDTTYNEQFF TGCGCCAGCAGCTTGGGAGACACAACCTACAATGAGCAGTTCTTC
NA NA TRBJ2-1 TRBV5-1 CASSLRGVHEQFF TGCGCCAGCAGCCTCAGGGGAGTCCATGAGCAGTTCTTC
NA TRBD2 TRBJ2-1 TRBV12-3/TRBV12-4 CASSLVREGVQFF TGTGCCAGCAGTTTAGTGAGGGAGGGCGTCCAGTTCTTC
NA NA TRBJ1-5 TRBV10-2 CASSDDSGNQPQHF TGCGCCAGCAGTGACGACAGTGGCAATCAGCCCCAGCATTTT